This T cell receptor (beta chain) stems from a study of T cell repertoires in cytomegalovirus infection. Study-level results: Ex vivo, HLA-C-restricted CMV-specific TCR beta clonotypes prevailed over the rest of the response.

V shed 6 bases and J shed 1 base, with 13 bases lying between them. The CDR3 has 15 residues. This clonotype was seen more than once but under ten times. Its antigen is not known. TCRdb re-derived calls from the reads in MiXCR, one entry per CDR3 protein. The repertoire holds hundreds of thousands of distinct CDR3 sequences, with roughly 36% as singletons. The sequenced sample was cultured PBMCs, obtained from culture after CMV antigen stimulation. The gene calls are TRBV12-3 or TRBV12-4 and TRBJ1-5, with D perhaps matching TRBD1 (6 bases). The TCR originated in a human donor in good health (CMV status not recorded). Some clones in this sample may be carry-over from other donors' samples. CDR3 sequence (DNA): TGTGCCAGCAGCCTGTACGGGGGCAGCAATCAGCCCCAGCATTTT. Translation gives CASSLYGGSNQPQHF.